The T cell receptor beta chain under discussion was sequenced for a study of cytomegalovirus exposure and HLA in healthy donors. The CDR3 is 16 residues long. J was trimmed by 1 base and V by 0 bases; bases with no gene match: 4. CDR1 and CDR2 from the germline V gene are WSHSY and SAAADI. This clone appeared a few times. The PCR used 60 Vbeta and 13 Jbeta primers. Assay used: immunoSEQ multiplex PCR; TCRdb lists only in-frame clones, some missing. The sample lists about 98,000 clones; less than 85% were seen once. This clonotype was sampled from a male donor in good health and CMV-seronegative. Source material: PBMCs. The rearrangement joins TRBV10-2 to TRBJ2-5; 8 bases align to TRBD2. The CDR3 nucleotides read TGCGCCAGCAGTGAGTCGACGAGCGGGGGCCAAGAGACCCAGTACTTC. It encodes CASSESTSGGQETQYF.